Only a few counts were recorded for the clone carrying this T cell receptor beta chain. TCRdb re-analysed the 5' RACE reads in MiXCR, keeping a single row per CDR3 protein. The sample holds 300,000 to 400,000 distinct CDR3 sequences, over 5% seen once. This specimen comes from a study of T cells after yellow fever vaccination. Germline CDR1 and CDR2: SGHRS and YFSETQ. The length of the CDR3 is 15 residues. V was trimmed by 3 bases and J by 0 bases, leaving 13 bases between them. The material was PBMCs, obtained 5 days after the yellow fever booster vaccination. The chain recombines TRBV5-1 with TRBJ2-7; D is tentatively TRBD1 or TRBD2 (6 bases each). The TCR originated in a young man who received the YFV17D yellow fever vaccine. CDR3 amino acids: CASSWAGTLSYEQYF. CDR3 nucleotide sequence: TGCGCCAGCAGCTGGGCGGGGACACTCTCCTACGAGCAGTACTTC.